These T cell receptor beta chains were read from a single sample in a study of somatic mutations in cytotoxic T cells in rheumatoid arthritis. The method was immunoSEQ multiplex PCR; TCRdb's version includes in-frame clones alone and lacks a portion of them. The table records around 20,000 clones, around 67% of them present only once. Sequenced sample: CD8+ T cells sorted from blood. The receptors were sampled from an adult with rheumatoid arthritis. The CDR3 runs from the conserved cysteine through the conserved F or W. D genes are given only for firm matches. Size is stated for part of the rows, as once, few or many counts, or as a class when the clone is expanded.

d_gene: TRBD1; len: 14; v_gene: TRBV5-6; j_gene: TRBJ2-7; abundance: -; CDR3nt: TGTGCCAGCAGCTGGGGACAGGGGGCCTACGAGCAGTACTTC; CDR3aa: CASSWGQGAYEQYF
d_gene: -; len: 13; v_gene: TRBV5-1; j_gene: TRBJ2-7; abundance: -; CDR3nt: TGCGCCAGCAGCGCAGGACAGTTCTACGAGCAGTACTTC; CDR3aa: CASSAGQFYEQYF
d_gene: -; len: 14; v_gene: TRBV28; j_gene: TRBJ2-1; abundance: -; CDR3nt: TGTGCCAGCAGTTTAATAGCATCCTACAATGAGCAGTTCTTC; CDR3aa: CASSLIASYNEQFF
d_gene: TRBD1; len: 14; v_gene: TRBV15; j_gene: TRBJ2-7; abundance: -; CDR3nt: TGTGCCACCAGCAACCGGGACAGGGTGTACGAGCAGTACTTC; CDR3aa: CATSNRDRVYEQYF
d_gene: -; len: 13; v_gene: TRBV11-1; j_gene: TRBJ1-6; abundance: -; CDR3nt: TGTGCCAGCAGCTTAGATTTCGATTCACCCCTCCACTTT; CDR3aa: CASSLDFDSPLHF
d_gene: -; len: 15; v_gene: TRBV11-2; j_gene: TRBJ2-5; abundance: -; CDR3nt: TGTGCCAGCAGCTTAAGCTCAGGGGGGCAAGAGACCCAGTACTTC; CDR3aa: CASSLSSGGQETQYF
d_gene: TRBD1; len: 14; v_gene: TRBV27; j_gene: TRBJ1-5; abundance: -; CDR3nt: TGTGCCAGCAGTCGACAGGGGGCTGATCAGCCCCAGCATTTT; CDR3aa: CASSRQGADQPQHF
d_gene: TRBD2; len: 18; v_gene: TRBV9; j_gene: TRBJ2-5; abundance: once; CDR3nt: TGTGCCAGCAGCCCCTGGACTAGCGGGGGATCCCTTGGGGAGACCCAGTACTTC; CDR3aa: CASSPWTSGGSLGETQYF
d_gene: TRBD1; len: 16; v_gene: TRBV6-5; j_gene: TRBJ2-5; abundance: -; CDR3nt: TGTGCCAGCAGTTACTCGATGGCAGGGACAGCAGAGACCCAGTACTTC; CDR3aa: CASSYSMAGTAETQYF
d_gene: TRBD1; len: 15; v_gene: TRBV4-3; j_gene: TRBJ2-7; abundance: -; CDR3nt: TGCGCCAGCAGCCAAGGGGACAGGGGTGGCTACGAGCAGTACTTC; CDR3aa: CASSQGDRGGYEQYF
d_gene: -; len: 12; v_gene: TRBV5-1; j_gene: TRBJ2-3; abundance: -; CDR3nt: TGCGCCAGCAGCTTGGTTGGAGATACGCAGTATTTT; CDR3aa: CASSLVGDTQYF
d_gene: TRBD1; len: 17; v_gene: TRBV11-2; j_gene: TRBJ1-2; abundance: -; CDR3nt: TGTGCCAGCAGCCACCCACTGGACAGGGGGAAGAACTATGGCTACACCTTC; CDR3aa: CASSHPLDRGKNYGYTF
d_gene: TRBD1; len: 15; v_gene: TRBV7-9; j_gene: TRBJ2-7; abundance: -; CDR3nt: TGTGCCAGCAGTTACACCGGACAGGGGTCCTACGAGCAGTACTTC; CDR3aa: CASSYTGQGSYEQYF
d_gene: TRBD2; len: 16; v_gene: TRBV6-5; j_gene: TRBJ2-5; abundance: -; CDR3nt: TGTGCCAGCAGTTACGCTAGCGGGGGAGGCTTCGAGACCCAGTACTTC; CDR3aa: CASSYASGGGFETQYF
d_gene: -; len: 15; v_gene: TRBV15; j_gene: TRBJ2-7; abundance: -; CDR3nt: TGTGCCACCAGCAGAGATTTAGGGCCTGGTGGCGAGCAGTACTTC; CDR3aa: CATSRDLGPGGEQYF
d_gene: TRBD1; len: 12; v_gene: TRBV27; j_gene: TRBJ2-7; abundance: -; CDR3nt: TGTGCCAGCAGTTTGACAGGGGGCGAGCAGTACTTC; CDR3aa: CASSLTGGEQYF
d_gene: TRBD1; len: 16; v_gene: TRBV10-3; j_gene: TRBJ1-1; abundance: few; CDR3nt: TGTGCCATCATGGGGACAGGGGGCGCCGGGAACACTGAAGCTTTCTTT; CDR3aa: CAIMGTGGAGNTEAFF
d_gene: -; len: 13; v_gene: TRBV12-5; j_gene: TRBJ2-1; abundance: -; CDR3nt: TGTGCTAGTGGTTCGGGCCCCTACAATGAGCAGTTCTTC; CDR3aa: CASGSGPYNEQFF
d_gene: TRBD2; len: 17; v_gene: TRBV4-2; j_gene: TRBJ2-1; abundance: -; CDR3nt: TGTGCCAGCAGCCAAGAACCTAGCGGGGGCTTCAACAATGAGCAGTTCTTC; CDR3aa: CASSQEPSGGFNNEQFF
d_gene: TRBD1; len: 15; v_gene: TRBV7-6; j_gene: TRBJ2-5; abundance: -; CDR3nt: TGTGCCAGCCTTGCAGGGACAGGGGTAGCGGAGACCCAGTACTTC; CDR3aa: CASLAGTGVAETQYF
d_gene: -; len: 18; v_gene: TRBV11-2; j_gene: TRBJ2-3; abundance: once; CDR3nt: TGTGCCAGCAGCTTAGTGCGTTTCCGCGGGGGCCGGGAAGATACGCAGTATTTT; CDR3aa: CASSLVRFRGGREDTQYF
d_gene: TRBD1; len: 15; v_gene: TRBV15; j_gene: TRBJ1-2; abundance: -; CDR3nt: TGTGCCACCAGCCCAACCCGGGACAGGGACTATGGCTACACCTTC; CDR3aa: CATSPTRDRDYGYTF
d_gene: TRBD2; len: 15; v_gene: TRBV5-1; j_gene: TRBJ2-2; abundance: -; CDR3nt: TGCGCCAGCAGGCTGACTAGCGGGAACACCGGGGAGCTGTTTTTT; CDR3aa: CASRLTSGNTGELFF
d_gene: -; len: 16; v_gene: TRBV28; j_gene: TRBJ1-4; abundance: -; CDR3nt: TGTGCCAGCAGCCCCTCTTGGGACGCAACTAATGAAAAACTGTTTTTT; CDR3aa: CASSPSWDATNEKLFF
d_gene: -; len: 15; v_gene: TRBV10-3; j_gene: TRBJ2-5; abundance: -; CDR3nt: TGTGCCATCAGTGAGTCAGACGGCACCAAAGAGACCCAGTACTTC; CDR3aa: CAISESDGTKETQYF
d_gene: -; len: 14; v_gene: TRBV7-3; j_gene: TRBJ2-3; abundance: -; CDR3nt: TGTGCCAGCAGCCCCTCGGAGTTCACAGATACGCAGTATTTT; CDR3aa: CASSPSEFTDTQYF
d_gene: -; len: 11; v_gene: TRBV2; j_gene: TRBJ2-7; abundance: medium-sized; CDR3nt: TGTGCCAGCAGTGAAACGTACGAGCAGTACTTC; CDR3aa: CASSETYEQYF
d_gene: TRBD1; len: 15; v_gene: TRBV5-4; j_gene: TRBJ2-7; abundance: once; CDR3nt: TGTGCCAGCAGCTTGGGCCCGGGACAGACCTACGAGCAGTACTTC; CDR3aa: CASSLGPGQTYEQYF
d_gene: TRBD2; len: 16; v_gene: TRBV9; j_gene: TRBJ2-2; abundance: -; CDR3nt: TGTGCCAGCAGCGTAGCTAGCGGGGGGGCCGTGGGGGAGCTGTTTTTT; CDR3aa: CASSVASGGAVGELFF
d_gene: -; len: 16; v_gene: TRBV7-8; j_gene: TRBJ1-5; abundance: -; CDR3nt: TGTGCCAGCAGCTTAAACACGGGGAGTGGGGGACAGCCCCAGCATTTT; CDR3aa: CASSLNTGSGGQPQHF
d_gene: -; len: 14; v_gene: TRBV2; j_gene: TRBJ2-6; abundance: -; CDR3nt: TGTGCCAGACAAGCCGGTCCTGGGGCCAACGTCCTGACTTTC; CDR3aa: CARQAGPGANVLTF
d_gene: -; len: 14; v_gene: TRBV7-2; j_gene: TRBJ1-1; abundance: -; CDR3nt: TGTGCCAGCAGCCGGGGCGGGATGAACACTGAAGCTTTCTTT; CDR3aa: CASSRGGMNTEAFF
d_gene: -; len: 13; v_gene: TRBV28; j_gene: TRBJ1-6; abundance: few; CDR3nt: TGTGCCAGCAGGGCTGGATCCGCCTCACCCCTCCACTTT; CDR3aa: CASRAGSASPLHF
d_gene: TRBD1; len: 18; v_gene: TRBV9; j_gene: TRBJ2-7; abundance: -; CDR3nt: TGTGCCAGCAGCCCATCAGAAGGGGGCGTATCCTTGGATTCGTATCAGTACTTC; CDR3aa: CASSPSEGGVSLDSYQYF
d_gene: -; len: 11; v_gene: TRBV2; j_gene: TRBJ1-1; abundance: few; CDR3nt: TGTGCCAGCAGGAGAGGTACTGAAGCTTTCTTT; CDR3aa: CASRRGTEAFF
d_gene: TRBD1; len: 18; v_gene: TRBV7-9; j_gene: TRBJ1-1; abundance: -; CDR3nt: TGTGCCAGCAGCTTAGGGACAGGGGGCGGTTTTTCGTACACTGAAGCTTTCTTT; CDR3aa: CASSLGTGGGFSYTEAFF
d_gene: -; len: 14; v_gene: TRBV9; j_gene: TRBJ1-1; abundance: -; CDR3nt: TGTGCCAGCAGCCTCCGGGGTACCAAGACTGAAGCTTTCTTT; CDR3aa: CASSLRGTKTEAFF
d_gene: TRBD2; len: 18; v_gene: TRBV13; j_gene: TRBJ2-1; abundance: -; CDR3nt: TGTGCCAGCAGCTTAAGTCTAGCGGGGGTTACCGCCTACAATGAGCAGTTCTTC; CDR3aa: CASSLSLAGVTAYNEQFF
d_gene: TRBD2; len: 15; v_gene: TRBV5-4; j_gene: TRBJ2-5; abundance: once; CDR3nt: TGTGCCAGCAGCTTGGTCGGGGGACTAGGAGAGACCCAGTACTTC; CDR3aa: CASSLVGGLGETQYF
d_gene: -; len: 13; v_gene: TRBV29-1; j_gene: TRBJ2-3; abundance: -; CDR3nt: TGCAGCGTTGACTCGGGTACCACAGATACGCAGTATTTT; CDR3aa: CSVDSGTTDTQYF
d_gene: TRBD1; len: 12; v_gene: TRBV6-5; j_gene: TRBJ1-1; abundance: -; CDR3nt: TGTGCCAGCAGTTTACAGGGGACAGAAGCTTTCTTT; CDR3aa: CASSLQGTEAFF
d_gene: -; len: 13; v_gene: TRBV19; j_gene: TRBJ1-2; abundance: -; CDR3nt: TGTGCCAGTAGTATTGGGTCTAACGATGGCTACACCTTC; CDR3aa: CASSIGSNDGYTF
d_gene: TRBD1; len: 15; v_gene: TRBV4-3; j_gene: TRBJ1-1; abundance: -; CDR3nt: TGCGCCAGCAGCCAAGAGGGACAGGGGTGGACTGAAGCTTTCTTT; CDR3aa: CASSQEGQGWTEAFF
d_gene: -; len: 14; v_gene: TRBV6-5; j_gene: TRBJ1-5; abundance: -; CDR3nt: TGTGCCAGCAGCTCCTACAGTAGCAATCAGCCCCAGCATTTT; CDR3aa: CASSSYSSNQPQHF
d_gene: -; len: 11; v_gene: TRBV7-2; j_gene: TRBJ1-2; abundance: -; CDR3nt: TGTGCCAGCAGCTTTGGAGTTGACTACACCTTC; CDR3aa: CASSFGVDYTF
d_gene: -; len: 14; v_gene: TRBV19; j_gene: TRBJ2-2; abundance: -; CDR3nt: TGTGCCAGTAGTATAGGACTGGGGACGGGGGAGCTGTTTTTT; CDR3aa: CASSIGLGTGELFF
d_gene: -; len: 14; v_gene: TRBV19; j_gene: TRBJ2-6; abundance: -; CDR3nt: TGTGCCAGTAGTATAGTCGATGGGGCCAACGTCCTGACTTTC; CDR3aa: CASSIVDGANVLTF
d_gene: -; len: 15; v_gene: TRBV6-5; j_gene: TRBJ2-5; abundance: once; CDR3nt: TGTGCCAGCAGTTACGGTCGACTGCTCCAAGAGACCCAGTACTTC; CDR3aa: CASSYGRLLQETQYF
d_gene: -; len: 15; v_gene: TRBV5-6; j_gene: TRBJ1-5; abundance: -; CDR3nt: TGTGCCAGCAGCTTGGGAACAACGGGAAATCAGCCCCAGCATTTT; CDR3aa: CASSLGTTGNQPQHF
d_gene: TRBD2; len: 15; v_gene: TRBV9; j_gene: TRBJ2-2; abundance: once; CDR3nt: TGTGCCAGCAGCGCCCTTAGCGGGGGGCCCGGGGAGCTGTTTTTT; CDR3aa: CASSALSGGPGELFF
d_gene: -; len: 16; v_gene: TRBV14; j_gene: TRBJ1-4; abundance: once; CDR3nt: TGTGCCAGCAGCCAAGACCAGACAGCAACTAATGAAAAACTGTTTTTT; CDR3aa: CASSQDQTATNEKLFF
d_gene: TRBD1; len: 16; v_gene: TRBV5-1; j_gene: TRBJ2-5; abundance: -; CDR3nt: TGCGCCAGCAGCTTGGGGACAGGGGGCAAGAGGGAGACCCAGTACTTC; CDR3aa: CASSLGTGGKRETQYF
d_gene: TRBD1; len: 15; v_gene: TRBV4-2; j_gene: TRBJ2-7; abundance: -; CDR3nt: TGTGCCAGCAGCCAAGTCTCGGACAGGGGGGACGAGCAGTACTTC; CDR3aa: CASSQVSDRGDEQYF
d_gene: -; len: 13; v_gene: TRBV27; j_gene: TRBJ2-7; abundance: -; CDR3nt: TGTGCCAGCAGTTTAAGCAGGGTCAACGAGCAGTACTTC; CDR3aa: CASSLSRVNEQYF
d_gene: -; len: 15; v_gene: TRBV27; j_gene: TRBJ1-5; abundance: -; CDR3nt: TGTGCCAGCAGTTTATCTGGGGGTAGCAATCAGCCCCAGCATTTT; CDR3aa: CASSLSGGSNQPQHF
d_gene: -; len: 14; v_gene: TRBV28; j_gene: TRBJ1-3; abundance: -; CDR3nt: TGTGCCAGCAGCCAGGGGATAGAAGTGGACACCATATATTTT; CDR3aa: CASSQGIEVDTIYF
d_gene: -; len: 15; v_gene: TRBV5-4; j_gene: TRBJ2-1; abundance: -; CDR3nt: TGTGCCAGCAGCTTCCTATCCGTAGGGGACAATGAGCAGTTCTTC; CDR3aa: CASSFLSVGDNEQFF